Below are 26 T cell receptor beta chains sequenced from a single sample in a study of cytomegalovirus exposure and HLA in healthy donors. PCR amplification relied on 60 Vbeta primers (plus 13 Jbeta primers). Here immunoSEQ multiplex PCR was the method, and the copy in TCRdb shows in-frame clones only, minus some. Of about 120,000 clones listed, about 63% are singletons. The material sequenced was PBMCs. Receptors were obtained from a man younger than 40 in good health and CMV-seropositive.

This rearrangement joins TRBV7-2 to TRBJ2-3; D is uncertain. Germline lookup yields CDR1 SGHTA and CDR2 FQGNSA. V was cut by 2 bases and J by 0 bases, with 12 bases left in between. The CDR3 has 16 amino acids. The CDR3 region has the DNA TGTGCCAGCAGCTTACAGGTCGCGCATAGCACAGATACGCAGTATTTT. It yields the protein CASSLQVAHSTDTQYF. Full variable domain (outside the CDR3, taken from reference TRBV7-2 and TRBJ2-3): GAGVSQSPSNKVTEKGKDVELRCDPISGHTALYWYRQSLGQGLEFLIYFQGNSAPDKSGLPSDRFSAERTGGSVSTLTIQRTQQEDSAVYLCASSLQVAHSTDTQYFGPGTRLTVL.

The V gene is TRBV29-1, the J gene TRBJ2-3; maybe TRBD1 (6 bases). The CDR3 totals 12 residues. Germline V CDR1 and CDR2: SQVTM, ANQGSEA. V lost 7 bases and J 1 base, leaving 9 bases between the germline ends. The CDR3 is CSAKGGTDTQYF. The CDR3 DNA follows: TGCAGCGCCAAGGGGGGCACAGATACGCAGTATTTT.

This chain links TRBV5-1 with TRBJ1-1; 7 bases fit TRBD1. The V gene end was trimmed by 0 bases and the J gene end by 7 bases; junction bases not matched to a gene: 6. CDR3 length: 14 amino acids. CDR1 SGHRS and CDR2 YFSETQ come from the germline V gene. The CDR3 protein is CASSLGTGGNEAFF. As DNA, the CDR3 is TGCGCCAGCAGCTTGGGGACAGGAGGAAATGAAGCTTTCTTT.

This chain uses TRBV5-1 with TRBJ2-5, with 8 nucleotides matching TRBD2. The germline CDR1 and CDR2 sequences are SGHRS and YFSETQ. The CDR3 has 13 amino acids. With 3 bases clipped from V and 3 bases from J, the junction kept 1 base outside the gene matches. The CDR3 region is CASSSTSEETQYF. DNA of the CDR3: TGCGCCAGCAGCTCGACTAGCGAAGAGACCCAGTACTTC.

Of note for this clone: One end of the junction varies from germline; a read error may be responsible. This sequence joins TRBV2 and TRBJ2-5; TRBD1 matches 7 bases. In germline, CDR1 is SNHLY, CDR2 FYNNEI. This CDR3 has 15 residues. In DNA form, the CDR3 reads TGTGCCAGCAGCGAAGACAGGGAGAGGCAAGAGACCCAGTACTTC. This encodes CASSEDRERQETQYF.

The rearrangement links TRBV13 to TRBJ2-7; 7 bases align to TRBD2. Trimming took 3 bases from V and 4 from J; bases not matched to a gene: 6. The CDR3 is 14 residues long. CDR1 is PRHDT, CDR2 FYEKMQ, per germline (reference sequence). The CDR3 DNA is TGTGCCAGCAGCTTGCGCGGGAGTCGTTACGAGCAGTACTTC. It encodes CASSLRGSRYEQYF.

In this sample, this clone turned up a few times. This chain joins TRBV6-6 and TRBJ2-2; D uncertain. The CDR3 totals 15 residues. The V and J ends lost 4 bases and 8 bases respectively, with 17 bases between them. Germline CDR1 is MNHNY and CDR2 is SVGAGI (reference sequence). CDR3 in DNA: TGTGCCAGCAGTTTTGGGTTTACTACAAGTGGGGAGCTGTTTTTT. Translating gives CASSFGFTTSGELFF.

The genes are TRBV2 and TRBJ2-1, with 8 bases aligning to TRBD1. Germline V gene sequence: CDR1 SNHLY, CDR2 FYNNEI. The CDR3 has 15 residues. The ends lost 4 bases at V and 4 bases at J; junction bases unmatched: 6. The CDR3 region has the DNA TGTGCCAGCAGTGCCGCCGGGACAGGTTACAATGAGCAGTTCTTC. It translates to CASSAAGTGYNEQFF.

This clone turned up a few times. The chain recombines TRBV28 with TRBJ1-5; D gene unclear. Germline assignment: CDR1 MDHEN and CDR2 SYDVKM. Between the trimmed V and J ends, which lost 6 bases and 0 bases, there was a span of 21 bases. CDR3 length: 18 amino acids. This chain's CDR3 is CASSRRSGFSYSNQPQHF. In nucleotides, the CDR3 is TGTGCCAGCAGCCGACGGAGCGGGTTTAGTTATAGCAATCAGCCCCAGCATTTT.

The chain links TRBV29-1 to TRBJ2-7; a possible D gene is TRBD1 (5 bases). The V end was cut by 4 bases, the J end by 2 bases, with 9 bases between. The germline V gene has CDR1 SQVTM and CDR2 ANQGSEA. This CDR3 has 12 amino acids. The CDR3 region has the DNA TGCAGCGTTGTGGGGCTAGCCTACGAGCAGTACTTC. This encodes CSVVGLAYEQYF.

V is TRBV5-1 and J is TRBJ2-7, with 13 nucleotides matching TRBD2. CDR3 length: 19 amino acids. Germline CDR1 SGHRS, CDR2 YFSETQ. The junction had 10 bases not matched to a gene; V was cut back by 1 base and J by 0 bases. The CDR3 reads CASSLTPRLAGGFSYEQYF. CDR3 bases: TGCGCCAGCAGCTTGACCCCCCGACTAGCGGGAGGCTTCTCCTACGAGCAGTACTTC.

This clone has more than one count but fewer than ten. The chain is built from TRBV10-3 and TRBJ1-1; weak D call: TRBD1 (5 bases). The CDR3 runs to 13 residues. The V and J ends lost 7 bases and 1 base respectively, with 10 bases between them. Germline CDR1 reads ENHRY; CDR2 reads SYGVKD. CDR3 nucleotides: TGTGCCATCATGAGTACAGGGAACACTGAAGCTTTCTTT. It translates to CAIMSTGNTEAFF.

CDR3 region: CASSELLNEQFF. Written as DNA, the CDR3 is TGTGCCAGCAGTGAACTGTTGAATGAGCAGTTCTTC. V gene TRBV2 combines with J gene TRBJ2-1; D unresolved. Trimming removed 2 bases from V and 7 bases from J, with 6 bases in between. Germline V gives CDR1 SNHLY, CDR2 FYNNEI. The CDR3 contains 12 residues.

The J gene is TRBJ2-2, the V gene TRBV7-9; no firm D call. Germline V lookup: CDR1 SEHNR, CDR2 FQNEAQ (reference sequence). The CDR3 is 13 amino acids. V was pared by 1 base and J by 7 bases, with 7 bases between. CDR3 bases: TGTGCCAGCAGCTTAGAACCCGGCGGGGAGCTGTTTTTT. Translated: CASSLEPGGELFF.

The CDR3 here is CASSLSWSLQGAYGYTF. CDR3 nucleotides: TGTGCCAGCAGTTTATCCTGGAGTCTTCAGGGGGCGTATGGCTACACCTTC. V and J are TRBV27 and TRBJ1-2; 8 bases are a match to TRBD1. The length of the CDR3 is 17 residues. Germline loops: CDR1 MNHEY, CDR2 SMNVEV (reference sequence). V lost 0 bases to trimming and J lost 5 bases; unmatched junction nucleotides: 11.

For the CDR3, the DNA is TGCGCCAGCAGCTTGGTTGTAACAGGGGGCGCAGACGAGCAGTACTTC. Translating it yields CASSLVVTGGADEQYF. The genes are TRBV5-1 and TRBJ2-7; 9 nucleotides match TRBD1. V lost 0 bases to trimming and J lost 5 bases; unmatched junction nucleotides: 9. The CDR3 covers 16 residues. The germline V gene encodes CDR1 SGHRS and CDR2 YFSETQ.

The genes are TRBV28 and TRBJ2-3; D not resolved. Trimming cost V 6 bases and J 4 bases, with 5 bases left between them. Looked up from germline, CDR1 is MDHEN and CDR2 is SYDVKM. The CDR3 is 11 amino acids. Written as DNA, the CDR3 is TGTGCCAGCAGCGGAGCAGATACGCAGTATTTT. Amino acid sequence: CASSGADTQYF. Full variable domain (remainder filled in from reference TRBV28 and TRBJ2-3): DVKVTQSSRYLVKRTGEKVFLECVQDMDHENMFWYRQDPGLGLRLIYFSYDVKMKEKGDIPEGYSVSREKKERFSLILESASTNQTSMYLCASSGADTQYFGPGTRLTVL.

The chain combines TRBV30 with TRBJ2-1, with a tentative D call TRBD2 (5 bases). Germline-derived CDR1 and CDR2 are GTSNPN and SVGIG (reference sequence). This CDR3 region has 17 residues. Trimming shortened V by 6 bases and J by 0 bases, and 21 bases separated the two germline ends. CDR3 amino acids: CACPRGSYVSSYNEQFF. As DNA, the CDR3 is TGTGCCTGCCCCCGAGGGAGTTACGTTAGCTCCTACAATGAGCAGTTCTTC. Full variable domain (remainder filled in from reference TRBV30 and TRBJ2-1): SQTIHQWPATLVQPVGSPLSLECTVEGTSNPNLYWYRQAAGRGLQLLFYSVGIGQISSEVPQNLSASRPQDRQFILSSKKLLLSDSGFYLCACPRGSYVSSYNEQFFGPGTRLTVL.

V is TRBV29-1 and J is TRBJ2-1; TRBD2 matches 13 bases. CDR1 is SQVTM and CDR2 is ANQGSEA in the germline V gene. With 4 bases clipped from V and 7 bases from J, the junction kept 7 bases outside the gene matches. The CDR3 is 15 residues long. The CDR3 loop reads CSVVILAGGPNEQFF. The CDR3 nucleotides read TGCAGCGTTGTAATACTAGCGGGAGGGCCGAATGAGCAGTTCTTC.

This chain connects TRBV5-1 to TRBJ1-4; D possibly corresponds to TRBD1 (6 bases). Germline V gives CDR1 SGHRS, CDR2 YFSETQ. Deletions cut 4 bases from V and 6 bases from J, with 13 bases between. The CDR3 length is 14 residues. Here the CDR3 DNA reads TGCGCCAGCAGCCTGGACAGCGGTTATGAAAAACTGTTTTTT. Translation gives CASSLDSGYEKLFF.

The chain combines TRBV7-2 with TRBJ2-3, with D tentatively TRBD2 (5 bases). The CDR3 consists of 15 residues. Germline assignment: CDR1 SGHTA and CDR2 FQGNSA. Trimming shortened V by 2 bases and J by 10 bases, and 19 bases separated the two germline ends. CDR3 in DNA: TGTGCCAGCAGCTTACAACGGGGATCGGGGTATTCGCAGTATTTT. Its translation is CASSLQRGSGYSQYF.

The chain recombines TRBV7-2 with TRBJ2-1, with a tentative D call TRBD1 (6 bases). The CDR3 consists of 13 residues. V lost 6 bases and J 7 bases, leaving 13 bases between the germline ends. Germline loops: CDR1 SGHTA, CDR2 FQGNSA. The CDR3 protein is CASSYNRANEQFF. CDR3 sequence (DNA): TGTGCCAGCAGTTACAACAGGGCTAATGAGCAGTTCTTC. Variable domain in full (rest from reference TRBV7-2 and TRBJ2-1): GAGVSQSPSNKVTEKGKDVELRCDPISGHTALYWYRQSLGQGLEFLIYFQGNSAPDKSGLPSDRFSAERTGGSVSTLTIQRTQQEDSAVYLCASSYNRANEQFFGPGTRLTVL.

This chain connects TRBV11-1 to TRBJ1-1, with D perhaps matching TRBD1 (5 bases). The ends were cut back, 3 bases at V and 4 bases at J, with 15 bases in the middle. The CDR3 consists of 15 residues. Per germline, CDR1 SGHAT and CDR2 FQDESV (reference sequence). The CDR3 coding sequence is TGTGCCAGCAGCTTCCAGGGAGGTAGCGGCACTGAAGCTTTCTTT. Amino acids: CASSFQGGSGTEAFF.

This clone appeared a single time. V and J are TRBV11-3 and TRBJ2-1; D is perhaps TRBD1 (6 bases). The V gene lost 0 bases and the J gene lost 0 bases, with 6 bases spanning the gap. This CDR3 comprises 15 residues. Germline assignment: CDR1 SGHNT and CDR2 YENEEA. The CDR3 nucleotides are TGTGCCAGCAGCTTAGAGGGGGCCTCCTACAATGAGCAGTTCTTC. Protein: CASSLEGASYNEQFF.

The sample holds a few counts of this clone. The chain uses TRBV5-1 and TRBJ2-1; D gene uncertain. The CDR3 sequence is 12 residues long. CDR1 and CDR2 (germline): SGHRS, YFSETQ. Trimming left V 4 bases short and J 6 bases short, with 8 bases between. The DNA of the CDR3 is TGCGCCAGCAGCCCGAGTGGCAATGAGCAGTTCTTC. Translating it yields CASSPSGNEQFF.

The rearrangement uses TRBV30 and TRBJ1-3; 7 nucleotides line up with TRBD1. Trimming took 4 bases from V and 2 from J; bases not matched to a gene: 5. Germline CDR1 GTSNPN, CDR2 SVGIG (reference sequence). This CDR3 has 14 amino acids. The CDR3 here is CAWNPRGTGNTIYF. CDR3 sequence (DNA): TGTGCCTGGAACCCCAGGGGGACTGGAAACACCATATATTTT.